This T cell receptor (beta chain) was recorded in a study of cytomegalovirus exposure and HLA in healthy donors (dated by TCRdb to 2016 to 2017). Context from the whole study: An earlier analysis of roughly 500 of the donors reported approximately 300 Gb of sequence data and some 100 million unique TCR beta sequences from 150 million to 200 million T cells. HLA typing included class I and class II loci at four-digit resolution. Typing coverage differed by locus: A, B, C, DRB1 and DQB1 were typed in roughly 620-630 donors, DQA1 in roughly 500, DPA1 in 600 to 610, and DPB1 in just under 480. Approximately 300 gigabases of sequencing data and 75 million to 85 million unique TCR sequences made up an early release that covered 640 HLA-typed donors. In a later genetic analysis, genome-wide SNP genotypes for 398 of the 666 donors were used, and that subset was treated as a discovery cohort. The genetic ancestry cluster associated with self-reported Caucasian donors included roughly 84% of the roughly 380 genotyped donors. To predict cytomegalovirus infection status, the study brought together high-throughput TCR immunosequencing, statistical association of individual TCRs with disease status, and machine learning. All discovery cohort repertoires had been generated on a single sequencing platform. To decide whether each TCR beta V gene segment behaved as functional or pseudogenic, an earlier analysis of approximately 620 of the donors relied on high-throughput TCR beta sequencing. Rather than drawing on any new phenotypic data, the later analysis identified candidate immune exposures from TCR beta sequences and the way those sequences occurred across donors. To study patterns of TCR occurrence, a later analysis re-analyzed previously published TCR beta repertoires from 600 to 750 donors and added high-resolution HLA genotyping. The aim of the study was to test whether cataloging public T cell receptors could identify signatures of past pathogen exposure. Among some 410 genotyped donors of the cohort, an average of around 240,000 unique TCR beta nucleotide sequences were sequenced per donor, around 20% of them non-productive. Alongside the repertoire data, information on donor age, sex, ethnicity and CMV serostatus was compiled. In addition to the first cohort of 666 subjects, a separate validation cohort of 130 or so different subjects was used. Because of strong linkage in the cohort, four or five DR-DQ haplotypes were treated as single units for association and clustering. The study used immunosequencing to profile the T cell repertoires of more than 650 subjects and linked those repertoires to cytomegalovirus serostatus.

This clone has more than one count but fewer than ten. It lacks a known antigen. No base qualities exist here, and no much larger clone lies one base off it. The cohort comprised around 690 healthy bone marrow donors. All cohort members were sampled while nominally healthy, although unrecorded immune exposures were likely present. The donor tested CMV seronegative, placing the donor among the approximately 360 seronegative members of the cohort. Each donor provided a peripheral blood sample, and peripheral blood mononuclear cells were used for TCR beta sequencing. The Qiagen DNeasy Blood Extraction Kit was used to extract genomic DNA from the blood cell samples. On the study overall, not on this receptor specifically: At a false discovery rate of 0.05, a later analysis linked some 18,000 TCR beta sequences to specific HLA alleles. When HLA alleles, especially DR and DQ, strongly co-occurred, TCR associations were difficult to assign to individual alleles. A later analysis found that HLA-associated TCR beta chains were more clonally expanded and had lower generation probabilities than equally common non-associated chains. A few of the identified cytomegalovirus-associated TCR beta chains were confirmed in vitro to be specific for cytomegalovirus antigens. According to a later analysis, parvovirus B19, influenza, CMV and Epstein-Barr virus appeared linked to several top co-occurrence clusters. Correlated functional status among segregating V segments might be attributable to linkage disequilibrium, but an unknown experimental factor could not be ruled out. In a later analysis, TCR association rates were found to vary across HLA loci, with the most associated TCRs seen for DRB1 alleles and the fewest for HLA-C alleles. A later analysis found that most CMV-associated TCR beta chains appeared HLA-restricted, with HLA associations seemingly driven largely by CMV exposure. According to a later genetic analysis, donors in an Asian-associated ancestry cluster had fewer N-insertions in productive TCRs than the approximately 610-donor mean. While some public TCRs were present in many individuals, most TCR sequences turned up only very rarely across donors. A further reported finding was that TCR beta sequences accurately predicted the HLA-A and HLA-B alleles for most subjects in the first cohort. In the study, 150 to 200 TCR beta chains were listed as associated with cytomegalovirus. A group of highly shared sequence variants was considered likely to be a technical artifact of the sequencing pipeline. In an earlier analysis of 587 of the donors, most TCR beta V segments were observed in productive rearrangements about 90% or about 30% of the time, broadly matching IMGT annotations. The earlier analysis of about 600 of the donors excluded fewer than 20 rarely observed V segments, including chromosome 9 orphons, because counts were too low. Because HLA typing was missing for some donors at each locus, association tests included only the typed subset. According to the authors, the approach could potentially be generalized to other disease states and immunological phenotypes. The 87-base-pair reads could not distinguish some IMGT-functional V segments, including TRBV6-2 and TRBV6-3, so those segments were excluded. In a later genetic analysis, a missense DCLRE1C variant was associated with V-gene and J-gene trimming of TCR beta chains, and the association was replicated in an independent cohort. Presence/absence analyses assumed roughly uniform sequencing depth across donors, an assumption that may not hold. The only immune exposure information available for the cohort was CMV serostatus. The classifier was reported to diagnose cytomegalovirus status with high specificity and sensitivity in both the original and validation cohorts. In this cohort, only TCR beta chains were sequenced, and detectable features were limited by the absence of alpha or paired-chain data.

The library was obtained by the immunoSEQ multiplex PCR assay. A mixture of 60 forward primers for TCR Vbeta segments and 13 reverse primers for TCR Jbeta segments was used in the multiplex PCR. The CDR3 region of rearranged TCR beta genes was amplified from genomic DNA by a multiplex PCR assay. The Illumina HiSeq System was used to sequence the amplified TCR beta libraries as 87-base-pair reads. The source study handled its data this way. In a later analysis, 77 million or so unique TCR beta chains were counted across the roughly 610 repertoires, and about 10 million of these chains were shared by at least two donors. To remove PCR and sequencing errors, raw reads were error-corrected and collapsed into unique sequences using a nearest-neighbor algorithm that merged closely related sequences. V, D and J gene segments were assigned by aligning CDR3 sequences to IMGT reference sequences. Each retained sequence needed at least a six-nucleotide match to both a V gene segment and a J gene segment. Rearrangements were classified as productive when the CDR3 lacked stop codons and remained in frame with V and J, and all other rearrangements were classified as non-productive. CDR3 was defined by IMGT convention, running from the second conserved V-encoded cysteine to the conserved J-encoded phenylalanine. The earlier analysis of about 620 of the donors excluded sequences that lacked an unambiguous match to a single V gene segment. In an earlier analysis of a few hundred of the donors, a V segment was called functional when productive rearrangements were above 56.7%, and segregating when the standard deviation between donors exceeded 5%. To diagnose cytomegalovirus status from the catalog of TCR beta chain sequences, a statistical classification framework was built. A later analysis assigned V and J genes by comparing TCR nucleotide sequences with IMGT/GENE-DB human TR gene sequences. A later analysis assigned CDR3 sequences and most-parsimonious VDJ recombination scenarios with the TCRdist pipeline. A later analysis defined each TCR beta chain by its CDR3 amino acid sequence plus V-gene family, and excluded reads lacking a unique V-gene family. In a later analysis, some 600 highly shared, low-generation-probability nucleotide sequences were removed to address suspected cross-contamination and a sequencing artifact. In a later analysis, a clonal expansion index was calculated for each public chain from normalized within-repertoire ranks of inferred template counts. In a later analysis, generation probabilities were computed using a VDJ recombination model fitted to out-of-frame rearrangements, and the results were checked against IGoR. In a later analysis, hypergeometric tests were used to score TCR-TCR, TCR-HLA and TCR-CMV co-occurrence, with a repertoire-size bias correction applied to TCR pairs. False discovery rates were estimated in a later analysis by permuting HLA or CMV assignments 20 times. In a later analysis, co-occurring TCRs were grouped using DBSCAN, and TCRdist sequence similarity was added for clustering within HLA-allele-positive subsets. Repertoires with fewer than 30,000 or more than 120,000 public chains, plus five repertoires with anomalous nucleotide sharing, were excluded from co-occurrence clustering. Drawn from immuneACCESS, this table holds only the in-frame rearrangements with V and J called that TCRdb kept. Clones are partly lost; checked studies trace under half to an unresolved V gene and leave the rest unexplained. That table gives V, J and clone size, and the DNA gave D and trimming. The sample data list about 150,000 clones, and roughly 80% of these were observed just once. 4% of the sample comes from the top ten.

V lost 2 bases and J lost 3 bases; the stretch between them is 8 bases long. The germline V gene (reference sequence) yields MNHNY for CDR1 and SVGAGI for CDR2. Measured from the cysteine to the phenylalanine, the CDR3 is 13 residues long. Just CDR3 DNA is preserved here, 39 bases in frame from base 1. The receptor's source is a woman aged 40 to 50 in good health and CMV-seronegative. Material: PBMCs. The chain employs TRBV6-6 and TRBJ2-7, with no reliable assignment of the D segment. The DNA is as follows: TGTGCCAGCAGTTACGAGGCGGACTACGAGCAGTACTTC. Translation gives CASSYEADYEQYF.